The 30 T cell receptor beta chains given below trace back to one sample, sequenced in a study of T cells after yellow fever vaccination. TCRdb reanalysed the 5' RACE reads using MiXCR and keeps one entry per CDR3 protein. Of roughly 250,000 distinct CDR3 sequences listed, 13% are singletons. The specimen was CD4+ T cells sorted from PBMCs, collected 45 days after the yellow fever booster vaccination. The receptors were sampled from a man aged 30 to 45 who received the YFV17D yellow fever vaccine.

The CDR3 DNA sequence: TGCAGTGCTAGACATAGTAGGGAAGAGCAGTACTTC. Translating it yields CSARHSREEQYF. The chain uses TRBV20-1 and TRBJ2-7; D unclear. Trimming took 2 bases from V and 7 from J, leaving 12 bases between them. CDR3 length: 12 amino acids. Germline values: CDR1 DFQATT, CDR2 SNEGSKA (reference sequence).

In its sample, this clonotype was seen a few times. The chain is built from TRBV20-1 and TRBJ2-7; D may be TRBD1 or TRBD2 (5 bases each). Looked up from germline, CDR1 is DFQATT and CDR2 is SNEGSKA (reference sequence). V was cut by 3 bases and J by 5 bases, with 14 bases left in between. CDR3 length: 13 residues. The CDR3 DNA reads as TGCAGTGCTAGCCCCCGAGGGGCCGACGAGCAGTACTTC. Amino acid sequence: CSASPRGADEQYF.

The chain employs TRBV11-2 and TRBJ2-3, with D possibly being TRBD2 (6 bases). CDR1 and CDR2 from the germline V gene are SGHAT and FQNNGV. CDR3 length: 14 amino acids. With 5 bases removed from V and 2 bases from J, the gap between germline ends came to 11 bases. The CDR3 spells CASSPTSSTDTQYF. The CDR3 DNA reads TGTGCCAGCAGCCCGACTAGTTCCACAGATACGCAGTATTTT. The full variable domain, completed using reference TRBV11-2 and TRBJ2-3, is EAGVAQSPRYKIIEKRQSVAFWCNPISGHATLYWYQQILGQGPKLLIQFQNNGVVDDSQLPKDRFSAERLKGVDSTLKIQPAKLEDSAVYLCASSPTSSTDTQYFGPGTRLTVL.

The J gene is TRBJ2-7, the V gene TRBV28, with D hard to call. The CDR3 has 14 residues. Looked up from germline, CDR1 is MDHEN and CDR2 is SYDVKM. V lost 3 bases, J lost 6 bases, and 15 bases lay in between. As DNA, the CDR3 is TGTGCCAGCAGTTTTGATAGGGTTGATCGCGAGCAGTACTTC. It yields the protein CASSFDRVDREQYF.

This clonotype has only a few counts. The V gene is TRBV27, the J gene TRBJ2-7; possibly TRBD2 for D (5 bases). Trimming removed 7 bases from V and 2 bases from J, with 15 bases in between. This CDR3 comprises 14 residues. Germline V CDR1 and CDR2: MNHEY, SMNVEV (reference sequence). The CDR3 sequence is CASTSLSRAYEQYF. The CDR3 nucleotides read TGTGCCAGCACCTCCCTCTCGCGGGCCTACGAGCAGTACTTC.

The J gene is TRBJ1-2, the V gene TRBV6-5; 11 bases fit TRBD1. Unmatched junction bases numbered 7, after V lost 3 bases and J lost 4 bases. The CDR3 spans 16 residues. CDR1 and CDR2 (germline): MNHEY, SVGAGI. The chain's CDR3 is CASSYSGTGGTYGYTF. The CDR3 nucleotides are TGTGCCAGCAGTTATTCCGGGACAGGGGGTACCTATGGCTACACCTTC.

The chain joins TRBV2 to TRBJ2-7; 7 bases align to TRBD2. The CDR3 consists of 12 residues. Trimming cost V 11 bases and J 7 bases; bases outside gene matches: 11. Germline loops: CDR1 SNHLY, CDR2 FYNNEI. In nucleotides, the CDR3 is TGTGCCGGAAGCGGGGCCCTTGGGGAGCAGTACTTC. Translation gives CAGSGALGEQYF.

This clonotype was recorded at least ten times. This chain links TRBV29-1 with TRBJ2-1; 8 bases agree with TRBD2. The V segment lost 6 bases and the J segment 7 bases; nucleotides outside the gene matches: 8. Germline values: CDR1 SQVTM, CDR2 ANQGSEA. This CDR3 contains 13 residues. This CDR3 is CSVGAGGWNEQFF. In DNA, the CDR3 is TGCAGCGTCGGGGCGGGAGGTTGGAATGAGCAGTTCTTC.

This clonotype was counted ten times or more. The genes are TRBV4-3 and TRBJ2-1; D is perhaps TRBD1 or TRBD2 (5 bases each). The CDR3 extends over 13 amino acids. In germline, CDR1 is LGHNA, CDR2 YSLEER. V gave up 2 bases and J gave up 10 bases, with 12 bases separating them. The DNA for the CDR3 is TGCGCCAGCAGCCAACGGGGACGGTACGAGCAGTTCTTC. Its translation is CASSQRGRYEQFF.

Written as DNA, the CDR3 is TGTGCCAGCAGTTTACGTCCGGGAGGACACGAGCAGTTCTTC. This encodes CASSLRPGGHEQFF. This chain joins TRBV12-3 or TRBV12-4 and TRBJ2-1, with 7 bases aligning to TRBD2. J was trimmed by 10 bases and V by 2 bases; bases with no gene match: 8. The CDR3 contains 14 residues.

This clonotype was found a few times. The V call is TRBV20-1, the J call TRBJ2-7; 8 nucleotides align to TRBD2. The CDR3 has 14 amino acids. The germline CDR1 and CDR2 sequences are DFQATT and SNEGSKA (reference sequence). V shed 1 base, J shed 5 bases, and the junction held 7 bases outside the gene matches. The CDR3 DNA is TGCAGTGCTAGAGTACCAGCGGGAGTGGACGAGCAGTACTTC. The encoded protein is CSARVPAGVDEQYF.

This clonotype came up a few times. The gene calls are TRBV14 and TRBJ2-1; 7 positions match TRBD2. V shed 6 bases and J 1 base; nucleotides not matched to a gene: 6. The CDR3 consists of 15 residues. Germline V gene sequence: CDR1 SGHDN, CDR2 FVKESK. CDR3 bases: TGTGCCAGCAGTATCGGACTAGAGTCCTACAATGAGCAGTTCTTC. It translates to CASSIGLESYNEQFF.

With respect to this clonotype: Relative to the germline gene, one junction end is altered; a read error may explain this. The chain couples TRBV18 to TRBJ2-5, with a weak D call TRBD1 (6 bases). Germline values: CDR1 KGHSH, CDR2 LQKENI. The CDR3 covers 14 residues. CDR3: CARSPRTVQETQYF. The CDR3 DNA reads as TGTGCCAGATCACCCCGGACAGTGCAAGAGACCCAGTACTTC.

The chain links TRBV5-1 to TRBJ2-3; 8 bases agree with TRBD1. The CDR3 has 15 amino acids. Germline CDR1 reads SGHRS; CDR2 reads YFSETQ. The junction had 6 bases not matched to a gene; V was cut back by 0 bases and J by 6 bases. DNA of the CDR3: TGCGCCAGCAGCTTGGTGGGACAGGAGCAGGATACGCAGTATTTT. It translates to CASSLVGQEQDTQYF.

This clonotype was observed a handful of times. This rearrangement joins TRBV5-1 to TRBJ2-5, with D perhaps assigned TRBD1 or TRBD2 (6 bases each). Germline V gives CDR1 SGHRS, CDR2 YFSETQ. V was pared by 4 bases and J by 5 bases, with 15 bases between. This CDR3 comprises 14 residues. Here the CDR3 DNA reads TGCGCCAGCAGCCCGGCGCAAGGGGGGGAGACCCAGTACTTC. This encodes CASSPAQGGETQYF.

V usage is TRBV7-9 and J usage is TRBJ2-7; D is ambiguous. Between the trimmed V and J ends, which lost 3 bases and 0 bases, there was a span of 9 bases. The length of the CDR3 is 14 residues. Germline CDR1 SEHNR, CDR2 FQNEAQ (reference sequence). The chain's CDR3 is CASSLQLGSYEQYF. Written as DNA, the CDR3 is TGTGCCAGCAGCTTGCAGCTGGGCTCCTACGAGCAGTACTTC.

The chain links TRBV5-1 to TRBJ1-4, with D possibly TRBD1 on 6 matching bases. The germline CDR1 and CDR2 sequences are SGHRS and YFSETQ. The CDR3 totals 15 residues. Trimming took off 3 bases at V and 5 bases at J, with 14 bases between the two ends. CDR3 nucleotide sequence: TGCGCCAGCAGCTGGAATTCACAGGGAAATGAAAAACTGTTTTTT. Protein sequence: CASSWNSQGNEKLFF.

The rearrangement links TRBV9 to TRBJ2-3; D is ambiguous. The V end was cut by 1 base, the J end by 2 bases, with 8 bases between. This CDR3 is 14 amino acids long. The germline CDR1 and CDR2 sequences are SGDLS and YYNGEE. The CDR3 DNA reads TGTGCCAGCAGCGTAACCCCCCTCACAGATACGCAGTATTTT. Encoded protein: CASSVTPLTDTQYF. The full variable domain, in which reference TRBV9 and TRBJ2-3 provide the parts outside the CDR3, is DSGVTQTPKHLITATGQRVTLRCSPRSGDLSVYWYQQSLDQGLQFLIQYYNGEERAKGNILERFSAQQFPDLHSELNLSSLELGDSALYFCASSVTPLTDTQYFGPGTRLTVL.

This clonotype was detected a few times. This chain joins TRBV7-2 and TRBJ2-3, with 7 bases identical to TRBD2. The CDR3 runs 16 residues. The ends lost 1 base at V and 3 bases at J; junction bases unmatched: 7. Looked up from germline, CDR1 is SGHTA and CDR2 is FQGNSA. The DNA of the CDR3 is TGTGCCAGCAGCTTAGAGGCTAGCGGATTAACAGATACGCAGTATTTT. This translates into CASSLEASGLTDTQYF.

CDR3 protein: CASSQSNLAGRDNEQFF. DNA for the CDR3: TGTGCCAGCAGCCAAAGCAACCTAGCGGGAAGGGACAATGAGCAGTTCTTC. This sequence joins TRBV4-2 and TRBJ2-1; 9 bases fit TRBD2. Germline trimming cut 2 bases from V and 5 bases from J; bases unmatched to any gene: 10. CDR3 size: 17 residues. Germline loops: CDR1 LGHNA, CDR2 YNFKEQ.

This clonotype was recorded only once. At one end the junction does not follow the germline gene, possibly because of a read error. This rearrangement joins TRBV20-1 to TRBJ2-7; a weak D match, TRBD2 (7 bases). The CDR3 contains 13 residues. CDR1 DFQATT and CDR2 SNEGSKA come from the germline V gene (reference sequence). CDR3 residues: CSATKGGSYEKYF. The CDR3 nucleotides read TGCAGTGCTACCAAGGGGGGGTCCTACGAGAAGTACTTC.

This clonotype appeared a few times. CDR3: CASSLAGRFETQYF. DNA for the CDR3: TGTGCCAGCAGTTTAGCGGGGAGGTTTGAGACCCAGTACTTC. The chain couples TRBV6-5 to TRBJ2-5; TRBD2 matches at 8 bases. This CDR3 region has 14 residues. V shed 4 bases and J 5 bases; nucleotides not matched to a gene: 6. CDR1 is MNHEY and CDR2 is SVGAGI in the germline V gene.

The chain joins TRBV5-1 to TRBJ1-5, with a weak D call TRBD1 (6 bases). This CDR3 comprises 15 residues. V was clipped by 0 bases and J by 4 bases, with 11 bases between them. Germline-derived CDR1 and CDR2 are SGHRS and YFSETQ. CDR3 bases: TGCGCCAGCAGCTTGGCCGGGACACTAAATCAGCCCCAGCATTTT. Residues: CASSLAGTLNQPQHF.

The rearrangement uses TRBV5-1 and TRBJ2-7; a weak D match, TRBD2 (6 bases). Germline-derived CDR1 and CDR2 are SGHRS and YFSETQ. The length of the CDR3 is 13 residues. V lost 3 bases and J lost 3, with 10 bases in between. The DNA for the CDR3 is TGCGCCAGCAGCTATGGAGGGAACTACGAGCAGTACTTC. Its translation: CASSYGGNYEQYF.

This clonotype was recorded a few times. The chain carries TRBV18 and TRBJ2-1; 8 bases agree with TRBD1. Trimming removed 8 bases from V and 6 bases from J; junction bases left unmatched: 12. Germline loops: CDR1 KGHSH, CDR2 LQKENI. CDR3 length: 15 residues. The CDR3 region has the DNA TGTGCCAGCGACTCCACGGGACAGGACGGCAATGAGCAGTTCTTC. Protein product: CASDSTGQDGNEQFF.

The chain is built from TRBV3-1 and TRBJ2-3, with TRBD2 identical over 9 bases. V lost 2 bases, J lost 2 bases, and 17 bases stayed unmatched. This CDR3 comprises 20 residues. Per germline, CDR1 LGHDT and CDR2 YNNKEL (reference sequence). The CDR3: CASSQSPPVAGGTFTDTQYF. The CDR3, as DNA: TGTGCCAGCAGCCAATCACCCCCGGTGGCGGGAGGGACTTTCACAGATACGCAGTATTTT.

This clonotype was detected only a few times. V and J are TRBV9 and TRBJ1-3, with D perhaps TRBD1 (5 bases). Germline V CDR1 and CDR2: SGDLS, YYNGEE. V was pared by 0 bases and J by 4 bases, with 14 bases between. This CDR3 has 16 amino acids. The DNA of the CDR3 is TGTGCCAGCAGCGTAGAAGTCAGAGGGGCCGGAAACACCATATATTTT. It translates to CASSVEVRGAGNTIYF.

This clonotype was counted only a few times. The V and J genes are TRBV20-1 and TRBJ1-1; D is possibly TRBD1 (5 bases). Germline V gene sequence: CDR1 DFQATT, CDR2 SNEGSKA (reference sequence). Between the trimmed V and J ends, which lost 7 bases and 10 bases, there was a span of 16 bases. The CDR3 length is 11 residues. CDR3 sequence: CSGDQGSVAFF. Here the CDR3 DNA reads TGCAGTGGAGATCAGGGCTCTGTAGCTTTCTTT.

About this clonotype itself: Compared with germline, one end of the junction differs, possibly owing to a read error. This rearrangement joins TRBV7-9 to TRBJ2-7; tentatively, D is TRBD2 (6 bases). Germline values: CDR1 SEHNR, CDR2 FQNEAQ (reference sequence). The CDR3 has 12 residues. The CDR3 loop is CASSYPGGNGDF. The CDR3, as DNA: TGTGCCAGCAGCTACCCCGGAGGGAATGGGGACTTC. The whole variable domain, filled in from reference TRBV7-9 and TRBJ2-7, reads DTGVSQNPRHKITKRGQNVTFRCDPISEHNRLYWYRQTLGQGPEFLTYFQNEAQLEKSRLLSDRFSAERPKGSFSTLEIQRTEQGDSAMYLCASSYPGGNGDFGPGTRLTVT.

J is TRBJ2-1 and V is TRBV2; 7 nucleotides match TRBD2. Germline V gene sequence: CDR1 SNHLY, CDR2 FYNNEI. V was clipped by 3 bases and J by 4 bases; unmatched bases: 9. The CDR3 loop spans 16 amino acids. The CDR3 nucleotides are TGTGCCAGCAGTGATAGCGGGCGTCCCTCTTACAATGAGCAGTTCTTC. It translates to CASSDSGRPSYNEQFF.